Shown below are 7 T cell receptor beta chains from a single sample sequenced in a study of blood T cells in healthy people across ages. Primers used in a second PCR of roughly 6 to 12 cycles were a sample-barcoded 5' primer and a J-beta primer mix. TCRdb itself ran the 5' RACE reads through MiXCR, one entry per CDR3 protein. The repertoire consists of under 800,000 distinct CDR3 sequences, with approximately 21% occurring once and the leading ten covering 3.5% to 4%. Sequencing used blood. The receptors were sampled from a man between 65 and 85 years old in good health.

Worth noting for this clonotype: Sequence at one end of the junction differs from germline and may be a read error. The chain carries TRBV4-1 and TRBJ2-3, with a weak D call TRBD2 (5 bases). CDR1 MGHRA and CDR2 YSYEKL come from the germline V gene. The CDR3 extends over 15 amino acids. CDR3 sequence: CASSQAGFGSDTQYF. CDR3 nucleotide sequence: TGCGCCAGCAGCCAAGCGGGGTTCGGGTCAGATACGCAGTACTTT.

This chain links TRBV7-2 with TRBJ2-5; the D is unclear. Near its end, the DNA agrees better with TRBJ2-7, so the J call may be wrong. Germline CDR1 SGHTA, CDR2 FQGNSA. This CDR3 is 14 amino acids long. CDR3 sequence (DNA): TGTGCCAGCAGCTTAGAGTACAGCTCCTACGAGCAGTACTTC. It codes for CASSLEYSSYEQYF.

As regards this clonotype: The CDR3 does not end in the conserved phenylalanine or tryptophan, so this is likely a read error. The chain combines TRBV29-1 with TRBJ2-5; 12 positions match TRBD2. In germline, CDR1 is SQVTM, CDR2 ANQGSEA. The J segment lost 2 bases and the V segment lost 6 bases, leaving 4 bases of the junction unmatched. The CDR3 runs 14 residues. CDR3: CSVQGLAGQETQYL. The CDR3 DNA reads as TGCAGCGTCCAAGGACTAGCGGGACAAGAGACCCAGTACCTC.

V gene TRBV30 combines with J gene TRBJ2-7; D perhaps matches TRBD1 (6 bases). The CDR3 extends over 15 amino acids. The germline V and J ends were trimmed by 3 bases and 0 bases, with 15 bases remaining between them. Germline CDR1 reads GTSNPN; CDR2 reads SVGIG (reference sequence). CDR3 sequence (DNA): TGTGCCTGGAGGGTTTACGACAGGTTCTCCTACGAGCAGTACTTC. This translates into CAWRVYDRFSYEQYF.

This chain links TRBV28 with TRBJ1-3, with D possibly matching TRBD1 (5 bases). The CDR3 is made up of 16 amino acids. The ends were cut back, 3 bases at V and 0 bases at J, with 12 bases in the middle. CDR1 and CDR2 (germline): MDHEN, SYDVKM. CDR3 sequence (DNA): TGTGCCAGCAGTTTGGCGGGGAGGGGCTCTGGAAACACCATATATTTT. Translated: CASSLAGRGSGNTIYF.

J is TRBJ2-1 and V is TRBV20-1; weak D call: TRBD1 (5 bases). CDR1 is DFQATT and CDR2 is SNEGSKA in the germline V gene (reference sequence). The CDR3 extends over 13 amino acids. V was trimmed by 3 bases and J by 8 bases, leaving 14 bases between them. This CDR3 reads CSASRGSRDEQFF. The CDR3 DNA follows: TGCAGTGCTAGTAGGGGATCCCGCGATGAGCAGTTCTTC.

This clonotype was picked up many times. The rearrangement uses TRBV28 and TRBJ2-7; D may be TRBD1 or TRBD2 (5 bases each). The V gene's germline CDR1 is MDHEN and CDR2 SYDVKM. V lost 5 bases and J 0 bases, leaving 23 bases between the germline ends. The CDR3 spans 18 residues. The CDR3 spells CASSIGAGFGIGSYEQYF. The CDR3 bases are TGTGCCAGCAGTATTGGGGCAGGTTTCGGGATCGGCTCCTACGAGCAGTACTTC.